This T cell receptor (beta chain) was identified during a study of blood T cells in healthy people across ages. Study outcomes and limitations: Unsorted PBMC material precluded a definitive naive versus antigen-experienced comparison.

For the second PCR, which ran for about 7 to 12 cycles, a sample-barcoded 5' primer and a J-beta primer mix were used. One entry per CDR3 protein results from TCRdb running MiXCR on the 5' RACE reads. Among around 800,000 distinct CDR3 sequences, roughly 24% were seen once, and the ten largest hold around 3%. V was shortened by 4 bases and J by 4 bases, with 7 bases between the two germline ends. The CDR3 totals 12 residues. Germline loops: CDR1 ENHRY, CDR2 SYGVKD. Note on this clonotype: Its antigen is currently unknown.

These data also formed part of another study, on T cells of mothers and their children.

The sequence derives from a boy aged 5-17 years in good health. This chain joins TRBV10-3 and TRBJ1-2; D might be TRBD1 (6 bases). Source material: blood. The CDR3 bases are TGTGCCATCAGTGGGGACATCTATGGCTACACCTTC. Translation gives CAISGDIYGYTF.